This TCR beta chain is drawn from a study of blood T cell repertoires in COVID-19. The assay was immunoSEQ multiplex PCR, and TCRdb's table has in-frame clones only and misses some. The sample has fewer than 400,000 clones; 85% are singletons. CDR1 and CDR2 (germline): SGHRS, YFSETQ. V lost 3 bases and J lost 4; bases outside the gene matches: 19. The CDR3 is 19 amino acids. The genes are TRBV5-1 and TRBJ1-1, with 9 bases identical to TRBD1. The clonotype originates from a woman aged 18 to 35 with acute or convalescent COVID-19. The sequencing input was peripheral blood. The CDR3 DNA follows: TGCGCCAGCAGCTGGTCACAGGGGGCGGAATTGGGGTCGAGCACTGAAGCTTTCTTT. Protein product: CASSWSQGAELGSSTEAFF.